This TCR beta chain derives from a study of T cell responses to AZD1222 COVID-19 vaccine. Whether given at about 4 or about 12 weeks, second doses were pooled. Data came from immunoSEQ multiplex PCR; TCRdb stores just in-frame clones and leaves some out. The sample carries around 170,000 clones, approximately 86% recorded once. As regards this clone: The antigen remains undetermined.

The CDR3 has 14 residues. The germline V gene encodes CDR1 SGHTA and CDR2 FQGNSA. J gave up 6 bases and V 4 bases, and 6 bases lay outside the gene matches. Overall study findings and caveats: Regions left unmutated in variants are reportedly the target of nearly half of spike-specific TCRs. Sampling that yielded the repertoires occurred only after the peak T cell response. Donors skewed white British and female; clonal diversity was possibly underestimated.

The sequence derives from an adult who received the AZD1222 COVID-19 vaccine. The V and J genes are TRBV7-2 and TRBJ2-3; 8 positions match TRBD1. The material was peripheral blood, obtained 28 days after the second AZD1222 dose. CDR3 bases: TGTGCCAGCAGCTCGTCAGGGGGCCGGGATACGCAGTATTTT. Translated, it gives CASSSSGGRDTQYF.